Listed below are T cell receptor beta chains from one sample, sequenced in a study of chemoradiotherapy in HPV16-positive cancers. Using immunoSEQ multiplex PCR, the repertoire was profiled, and TCRdb retains in-frame clones only, with some absent. The sample includes several hundred clones, 90% seen only once; the top ten take 15%. Sequenced material: tumor tissue, taken from a patient who underwent chemoradiotherapy. The source is a human donor with HPV-associated anogenital cancer. The CDR3 runs from the conserved cysteine through the conserved F or W. Fields, in order: J gene, V gene, clone size, D gene, CDR3 protein, CDR3 DNA. The D gene is left open where the match is weak. Part of the rows lack a size; the others show once, few, many or a class for expanded clones.

J gene: TRBJ2-3
V gene: TRBV9
clone size: few
D gene: TRBD1
CDR3 protein: CASSPPFDRENTDTQYF
CDR3 DNA: TGTGCCAGCAGCCCTCCCTTCGACAGGGAAAACACAGATACGCAGTATTTT

J gene: TRBJ1-1
V gene: TRBV5-1
clone size: .
D gene: .
CDR3 protein: CASSLAAGGGTEAFF
CDR3 DNA: TGCGCCAGCAGCTTGGCCGCGGGGGGCGGCACTGAAGCTTTCTTT

J gene: TRBJ1-1
V gene: TRBV5-4
clone size: .
D gene: .
CDR3 protein: CASSFGSEAFF
CDR3 DNA: TGTGCCAGCAGCTTTGGGAGTGAAGCTTTCTTT

J gene: TRBJ2-2
V gene: TRBV28
clone size: .
D gene: .
CDR3 protein: CASSPATRGGELFF
CDR3 DNA: TGTGCCAGCAGTCCAGCGACCCGGGGCGGGGAGCTGTTTTTT

J gene: TRBJ2-7
V gene: TRBV19
clone size: .
D gene: TRBD1
CDR3 protein: CASSTRDSYEQYF
CDR3 DNA: TGTGCCAGTAGTACCCGGGACAGCTACGAGCAGTACTTC

J gene: TRBJ2-7
V gene: TRBV19
clone size: .
D gene: TRBD1
CDR3 protein: CASSTLKGAGQYF
CDR3 DNA: TGTGCCAGTAGTACTCTTAAGGGGGCCGGGCAGTACTTC

J gene: TRBJ2-7
V gene: TRBV2
clone size: .
D gene: .
CDR3 protein: CASVLGEQYF
CDR3 DNA: TGTGCCAGCGTTCTAGGGGAGCAGTACTTC

J gene: TRBJ2-7
V gene: TRBV5-6
clone size: hyperexpanded
D gene: .
CDR3 protein: CASSPRARGYEQYF
CDR3 DNA: TGTGCCAGCAGCCCCCGGGCCAGGGGCTACGAGCAGTACTTC

J gene: TRBJ2-1
V gene: TRBV19
clone size: few
D gene: TRBD1
CDR3 protein: CASWDRGSYNEQFF
CDR3 DNA: TGTGCCAGCTGGGACAGGGGCTCCTACAATGAGCAGTTCTTC

J gene: TRBJ2-2
V gene: TRBV7-3
clone size: few
D gene: .
CDR3 protein: CASSPQLDRITGELFF
CDR3 DNA: TGTGCCAGCAGCCCACAGCTGGACAGAATCACCGGGGAGCTGTTTTTT

J gene: TRBJ2-7
V gene: TRBV29-1
clone size: .
D gene: .
CDR3 protein: CSVEITRSEQYF
CDR3 DNA: TGCAGCGTAGAGATTACTAGATCCGAGCAGTACTTC

J gene: TRBJ2-3
V gene: TRBV6-1
clone size: .
D gene: .
CDR3 protein: CASSERTGTDTQYF
CDR3 DNA: TGTGCCAGCAGTGAACGCACAGGCACAGATACGCAGTATTTT

J gene: TRBJ1-1
V gene: TRBV28
clone size: .
D gene: .
CDR3 protein: CASSLPPPGEAFF
CDR3 DNA: TGTGCCAGCAGTTTACCCCCCCCAGGAGAGGCTTTCTTT

J gene: TRBJ1-1
V gene: TRBV5-6
clone size: .
D gene: .
CDR3 protein: CASSFVDSLGTEAFF
CDR3 DNA: TGTGCCAGCAGCTTTGTGGATTCCCTGGGCACTGAAGCTTTCTTT

J gene: TRBJ2-2
V gene: TRBV14
clone size: .
D gene: TRBD2
CDR3 protein: CASSPTSGANTGELFF
CDR3 DNA: TGTGCCAGCAGTCCTACTAGCGGTGCGAACACCGGGGAGCTGTTTTTT

J gene: TRBJ1-5
V gene: TRBV13
clone size: .
D gene: .
CDR3 protein: CASSWAGANQPQHF
CDR3 DNA: TGTGCCAGCAGCTGGGCAGGGGCCAATCAGCCCCAGCATTTT

J gene: TRBJ1-1
V gene: TRBV5-4
clone size: .
D gene: TRBD1
CDR3 protein: CASSWRQGVNTEAFF
CDR3 DNA: TGTGCCAGCAGCTGGAGACAGGGAGTGAACACTGAAGCTTTCTTT

J gene: TRBJ1-5
V gene: TRBV5-6
clone size: .
D gene: .
CDR3 protein: CASSSRGTGNQPQHF
CDR3 DNA: TGTGCCAGCAGCTCCAGAGGGACTGGTAATCAGCCCCAGCATTTT

J gene: TRBJ1-6
V gene: TRBV27
clone size: .
D gene: .
CDR3 protein: CASTEGPLKTLHF
CDR3 DNA: TGTGCCAGCACCGAGGGTCCTCTTAAAACCCTCCACTTT

J gene: TRBJ2-1
V gene: TRBV28
clone size: .
D gene: TRBD2
CDR3 protein: CASSGLAGGYNEQFF
CDR3 DNA: TGTGCCAGCAGTGGACTAGCGGGGGGCTACAATGAGCAGTTCTTC

J gene: TRBJ2-5
V gene: TRBV5-1
clone size: .
D gene: .
CDR3 protein: CASSSRGSDAETQYF
CDR3 DNA: TGCGCCAGCAGCTCAAGGGGGTCTGATGCGGAGACCCAGTACTTC

J gene: TRBJ1-1
V gene: TRBV6-1
clone size: .
D gene: .
CDR3 protein: CASRRGLGTEAFF
CDR3 DNA: TGTGCCAGCAGGCGGGGGTTGGGGACTGAAGCTTTCTTT

J gene: TRBJ2-2
V gene: TRBV6-4
clone size: .
D gene: TRBD2
CDR3 protein: CASSESSGGENTGELFF
CDR3 DNA: TGTGCCAGCAGTGAATCCAGCGGGGGGGAAAACACCGGGGAGCTGTTTTTT

J gene: TRBJ2-4
V gene: TRBV5-4
clone size: .
D gene: .
CDR3 protein: CASSLKNTGAKNIQYF
CDR3 DNA: TGTGCCAGCAGCTTGAAAAACACCGGGGCCAAAAACATTCAGTACTTC

J gene: TRBJ2-3
V gene: TRBV28
clone size: .
D gene: .
CDR3 protein: CATESAGNTQYF
CDR3 DNA: TGTGCCACCGAGAGCGCCGGGAATACGCAGTATTTT

J gene: TRBJ2-1
V gene: TRBV7-9
clone size: .
D gene: TRBD2
CDR3 protein: CASSVTSGSGDEQFF
CDR3 DNA: TGTGCCAGCAGCGTTACTAGCGGGAGTGGGGATGAGCAGTTCTTC

J gene: TRBJ2-7
V gene: TRBV7-8
clone size: .
D gene: .
CDR3 protein: CASSLGDISSYEQYF
CDR3 DNA: TGTGCCAGCAGCTTGGGTGACATTAGCTCCTACGAGCAGTACTTC

J gene: TRBJ2-2
V gene: TRBV11-3
clone size: .
D gene: .
CDR3 protein: CASSSLRGTGELFF
CDR3 DNA: TGTGCCAGCAGCTCGCTTCGAGGGACCGGGGAGCTGTTTTTT

J gene: TRBJ1-5
V gene: TRBV5-5
clone size: .
D gene: .
CDR3 protein: CASSTLGGQPQHF
CDR3 DNA: TGTGCCAGCAGCACATTGGGGGGCCAGCCCCAGCATTTT

J gene: TRBJ2-1
V gene: TRBV29-1
clone size: .
D gene: .
CDR3 protein: CSANGGRDSYNEQFF
CDR3 DNA: TGCAGCGCAAATGGCGGCCGGGACTCCTACAATGAGCAGTTCTTC

J gene: TRBJ2-3
V gene: TRBV13
clone size: .
D gene: TRBD1
CDR3 protein: CASSLGPLGQAKIDTQYF
CDR3 DNA: TGTGCCAGCAGCTTAGGCCCCCTTGGACAGGCAAAGATAGATACGCAGTATTTT

J gene: TRBJ1-2
V gene: TRBV19
clone size: .
D gene: .
CDR3 protein: CASTNGGYGYTF
CDR3 DNA: TGTGCCAGTACGAACGGGGGCTATGGCTACACCTTC

J gene: TRBJ2-1
V gene: TRBV14
clone size: .
D gene: .
CDR3 protein: CASSQVSSYNEQFF
CDR3 DNA: TGTGCCAGCAGCCAAGTTAGCTCCTACAATGAGCAGTTCTTC

J gene: TRBJ2-2
V gene: TRBV5-1
clone size: .
D gene: .
CDR3 protein: CASSLERLQNTGELFF
CDR3 DNA: TGCGCCAGCAGCTTGGAGCGACTCCAGAACACCGGGGAGCTGTTTTTT

J gene: TRBJ1-5
V gene: TRBV10-3
clone size: few
D gene: .
CDR3 protein: CAITSSNQPQHF
CDR3 DNA: TGTGCCATCACAAGCAGCAATCAGCCCCAGCATTTT

J gene: TRBJ1-1
V gene: TRBV2
clone size: .
D gene: .
CDR3 protein: CASSRQRNTEAFF
CDR3 DNA: TGTGCCAGCAGTAGGCAGAGGAACACTGAAGCTTTCTTT

J gene: TRBJ2-7
V gene: TRBV11-2
clone size: .
D gene: .
CDR3 protein: CASSGHVEGVQYF
CDR3 DNA: TGTGCCAGCAGCGGCCACGTGGAGGGCGTGCAGTACTTC

J gene: TRBJ2-3
V gene: TRBV21-1
clone size: .
D gene: .
CDR3 protein: CASSKVRSLSTQYF
CDR3 DNA: TGTGCCAGCAGCAAAGTTAGGTCGCTTTCAACGCAGTATTTT

J gene: TRBJ1-3
V gene: TRBV5-1
clone size: .
D gene: .
CDR3 protein: CASSTGQSHSGNTIYF
CDR3 DNA: TGCGCCAGCAGCACCGGACAGTCCCACTCTGGAAACACCATATATTTT

J gene: TRBJ2-7
V gene: TRBV27
clone size: .
D gene: TRBD2
CDR3 protein: CASRKVGGGYEQYF
CDR3 DNA: TGTGCCAGCAGAAAGGTGGGGGGGGGATACGAGCAGTACTTC

J gene: TRBJ1-4
V gene: TRBV19
clone size: .
D gene: .
CDR3 protein: CASSTQGSSNEKLFF
CDR3 DNA: TGTGCCAGTAGTACCCAGGGGTCGTCTAATGAAAAACTGTTTTTT

J gene: TRBJ2-5
V gene: TRBV5-1
clone size: .
D gene: .
CDR3 protein: CASSLDVGGETQYF
CDR3 DNA: TGCGCCAGCAGCTTGGATGTTGGGGGGGAGACCCAGTACTTC

J gene: TRBJ2-3
V gene: TRBV5-5
clone size: once
D gene: .
CDR3 protein: CASYSTRADTQYF
CDR3 DNA: TGTGCCAGCTACTCAACTAGGGCGGATACGCAGTATTTT

J gene: TRBJ1-1
V gene: TRBV28
clone size: .
D gene: .
CDR3 protein: CASSFRAGGEAFF
CDR3 DNA: TGTGCCAGCAGTTTTAGGGCCGGCGGGGAGGCTTTCTTT

J gene: TRBJ1-6
V gene: TRBV27
clone size: .
D gene: .
CDR3 protein: CASSLGRGQYNSPLHF
CDR3 DNA: TGTGCCAGCAGTTTAGGGAGGGGCCAATATAATTCACCCCTCCACTTT

J gene: TRBJ2-3
V gene: TRBV6-5
clone size: .
D gene: .
CDR3 protein: CASRPGPPRTDTQYF
CDR3 DNA: TGTGCCAGCAGACCGGGACCCCCTCGCACAGATACGCAGTATTTT

J gene: TRBJ2-5
V gene: TRBV9
clone size: .
D gene: TRBD2
CDR3 protein: CASSVTGLVLETQYF
CDR3 DNA: TGTGCCAGCAGCGTAACGGGACTAGTGCTTGAGACCCAGTACTTC

J gene: TRBJ2-5
V gene: TRBV5-6
clone size: .
D gene: .
CDR3 protein: CASSPRGRALETQYF
CDR3 DNA: TGTGCCAGCAGCCCTAGGGGGAGGGCCCTAGAGACCCAGTACTTC

J gene: TRBJ1-1
V gene: TRBV5-1
clone size: .
D gene: TRBD1
CDR3 protein: CASSTQGVDTEAFF
CDR3 DNA: TGCGCCAGCAGCACACAGGGGGTGGACACTGAAGCTTTCTTT

J gene: TRBJ2-4
V gene: TRBV6-1
clone size: .
D gene: TRBD1
CDR3 protein: CASSLTGDKNIQYF
CDR3 DNA: TGTGCCAGCAGTCTGACAGGGGACAAAAACATTCAGTACTTC

J gene: TRBJ1-6
V gene: TRBV7-9
clone size: .
D gene: TRBD1
CDR3 protein: CASSLGQGAFSPLHF
CDR3 DNA: TGTGCCAGCAGCTTAGGACAGGGGGCATTTTCACCCCTCCACTTT

J gene: TRBJ1-2
V gene: TRBV10-2
clone size: once
D gene: .
CDR3 protein: CASSRGSYGYTF
CDR3 DNA: TGCGCCAGCAGTAGGGGAAGCTATGGCTACACCTTC

J gene: TRBJ1-1
V gene: TRBV4-1
clone size: once
D gene: .
CDR3 protein: CASRAAGSNTEAFF
CDR3 DNA: TGCGCCAGCAGAGCGGCTGGGTCAAACACTGAAGCTTTCTTT

J gene: TRBJ2-5
V gene: TRBV9
clone size: once
D gene: TRBD2
CDR3 protein: CASSVERGLAGGETQYF
CDR3 DNA: TGTGCCAGCAGCGTAGAGAGGGGACTAGCGGGAGGAGAGACCCAGTACTTC

J gene: TRBJ2-3
V gene: TRBV2
clone size: .
D gene: .
CDR3 protein: CASSEVRGGNTDTQYF
CDR3 DNA: TGTGCCAGCAGTGAAGTTAGAGGAGGGAACACAGATACGCAGTATTTT

J gene: TRBJ1-4
V gene: TRBV6-5
clone size: .
D gene: .
CDR3 protein: CASSLDRNEKLFF
CDR3 DNA: TGTGCCAGCAGTTTGGATAGGAATGAAAAACTGTTTTTT

J gene: TRBJ1-1
V gene: TRBV19
clone size: .
D gene: .
CDR3 protein: CASSIFTEAFF
CDR3 DNA: TGTGCCAGTAGTATTTTCACTGAAGCTTTCTTT

J gene: TRBJ2-5
V gene: TRBV10-3
clone size: .
D gene: .
CDR3 protein: CAISEYADLQETQYF
CDR3 DNA: TGTGCCATCAGTGAGTATGCAGACCTCCAAGAGACCCAGTACTTC